This passage covers 22 T cell receptor beta chains from one sample sequenced in a study of T cells in localized non-small cell lung cancer. Produced via immunoSEQ multiplex PCR; TCRdb's table is partial and in-frame only. The sample contains about 37,000 clones, more than 85% of which appear only once. The sequences come from peripheral blood mononuclear cells, collected before any cancer treatment. All receptors come from a female donor of 60 years or more with stage II lung adenocarcinoma.

The V call is TRBV27, the J call TRBJ1-1; unclear D gene. Trimming shortened V by 6 bases and J by 4 bases, and 18 bases separated the two germline ends. CDR3 length equals 15 residues. CDR1 is MNHEY and CDR2 is SMNVEV in the germline V gene (reference sequence). DNA of the CDR3: TGTGCCAGCAGATCCCCCAGGAGGGAGAGCACTGAAGCTTTCTTT. It encodes CASRSPRRESTEAFF.

V is TRBV30 and J is TRBJ1-2; D may be TRBD1 (5 bases). The V gene lost 1 base and the J gene lost 4 bases, with 16 bases spanning the gap. The CDR3 extends over 15 amino acids. The germline V gene has CDR1 GTSNPN and CDR2 SVGIG (reference sequence). The CDR3 loop is CAWSEAIGGGYGYTF. CDR3 in DNA: TGTGCCTGGAGTGAGGCTATCGGGGGAGGCTATGGCTACACCTTC.

This clone has only a few counts. One end of the junction does not line up with germline, which may come from a read error. This chain connects TRBV6-1 to TRBJ1-5; D remains ambiguous. Germline CDR1 is MNHNS and CDR2 is SASEGT. CDR3 length: 15 amino acids. CDR3 in amino acids: CAISEVLDDNQPQHF. The DNA for the CDR3 is TGTGCCATCAGTGAAGTTCTCGACGACAATCAGCCCCAGCATTTT.

This sequence joins TRBV2 and TRBJ1-4; no definite D call. Germline V gives CDR1 SNHLY, CDR2 FYNNEI. The ends were cut back, 6 bases at V and 13 bases at J, with 21 bases in the middle. The CDR3 contains 14 residues. CDR3 amino acids: CASRRRGPYSVLFF. DNA for the CDR3: TGTGCCAGCAGACGGAGAGGCCCTTACAGTGTACTGTTTTTT.

This clone occurred a few times. J is TRBJ1-1 and V is TRBV21-1; TRBD1 is the table's D call and was not checked against the DNA. TRBV21-1 is an annotated pseudogene. This CDR3 is 13 amino acids long. DNA of the CDR3: TGTGCCAGCAGCAAAGTCCCGAGGGGGGAAGCTTTCTTT. This sequence encodes CASSKVPRGEAFF.

This chain joins TRBV6-1 and TRBJ1-5, with D possibly matching TRBD1 (5 bases). The length of the CDR3 is 13 residues. CDR1 MNHNS and CDR2 SASEGT come from the germline V gene. Trimming stripped 8 bases from V and 2 bases from J, with 10 bases between. The CDR3 sequence is CASAGAGNQPQHF. In nucleotides, the CDR3 is TGTGCCAGCGCCGGGGCCGGCAATCAGCCCCAGCATTTT.

The rearrangement joins TRBV11-3 to TRBJ2-1; D could derive from TRBD1 or TRBD2 (5 bases each). The CDR3 covers 16 residues. With 1 base removed from V and 2 bases from J, the gap between germline ends came to 12 bases. Germline CDR1 is SGHNT and CDR2 is YENEEA. CDR3 in amino acids: CASSLAGTGAYNEQFF. As DNA, the CDR3 is TGTGCCAGCAGCTTAGCAGGGACCGGAGCCTACAATGAGCAGTTCTTC.

The chain is built from TRBV28 and TRBJ2-1; D is ambiguous. The V end lost 5 bases, the J end lost 7 bases, and 6 bases lay between the germline ends. The CDR3 is 11 amino acids. Germline loops: CDR1 MDHEN, CDR2 SYDVKM. The CDR3 sequence: CASSRMNEQFF. CDR3 in DNA: TGTGCCAGCAGTAGGATGAATGAGCAGTTCTTC.

A single count supports this clone. The rearrangement links TRBV5-4 to TRBJ1-6, with D uncertain. The germline gives CDR1 SGHNT, CDR2 YYREEE (reference sequence). This CDR3 is 14 amino acids long. The V and J ends lost 1 base and 6 bases respectively, with 8 bases between them. The CDR3 sequence: CASSLSMINSPLHF. CDR3 nucleotide sequence: TGTGCCAGCAGCTTGTCCATGATTAATTCACCCCTCCACTTT.

The rearrangement links TRBV6-6 to TRBJ2-7; 10 nucleotides agree with TRBD2. V lost 6 bases and J lost 1; bases outside the gene matches: 9. CDR1 is MNHNY, CDR2 SVGAGI, per germline (reference sequence). This CDR3 comprises 16 residues. CDR3 amino acids: CASSPFLAGVSYEQYF. CDR3 sequence (DNA): TGTGCCAGCAGCCCATTCCTAGCGGGAGTATCCTACGAGCAGTACTTC.

The rearrangement links TRBV7-9 to TRBJ1-1; D unclear. Germline CDR1 reads SEHNR; CDR2 reads FQNEAQ (reference sequence). This CDR3 is built from 14 residues. V shed 2 bases and J shed 2 bases, with 9 bases lying between them. CDR3 protein: CASSLKGVNTEAFF. The CDR3 DNA follows: TGTGCCAGCAGCTTAAAGGGCGTAAACACTGAAGCTTTCTTT.

The chain joins TRBV5-1 to TRBJ2-3; 11 bases map to TRBD1. Germline CDR1 reads SGHRS; CDR2 reads YFSETQ. This CDR3 is 14 amino acids long. With 3 bases clipped from V and 8 bases from J, the junction kept 5 bases outside the gene matches. Here the CDR3 reads CASSYPGTGGTQYF. For the CDR3, the DNA is TGCGCCAGCAGCTACCCCGGGACAGGGGGTACGCAGTATTTT.

The J gene is TRBJ2-3, the V gene TRBV5-6, with 16 bases lining up with TRBD2. Germline V lookup: CDR1 SGHDT, CDR2 YYEEEE. Trimming cost V 4 bases and J 8 bases; bases outside gene matches: 13. The CDR3 runs to 18 residues. CDR3 amino acids: CASSLLAGTSGRAGTQYF. The DNA of the CDR3 is TGTGCCAGCAGCCTATTAGCCGGGACTAGCGGGAGGGCAGGTACGCAGTATTTT.

The rearrangement links TRBV9 to TRBJ2-1; 7 nucleotides agree with TRBD1. V trimming: 3 bases; J trimming: 2 bases; junction bases outside the gene matches: 2. This CDR3 region has 14 residues. The germline CDR1 and CDR2 sequences are SGDLS and YYNGEE. The CDR3 region is CASSARGTYNEQFF. CDR3 in DNA: TGTGCCAGCAGCGCCAGGGGGACCTACAATGAGCAGTTCTTC.

This clone appeared a single time. The rearrangement joins TRBV5-8 to TRBJ1-2, with D unresolved. Germline CDR1 SGHTS, CDR2 YDEGEE. Trimming pared 2 bases from V and 2 bases from J, leaving 19 bases between. CDR3 size: 17 residues. CDR3 DNA sequence: TGTGCCAGCAGCTTCTTCGGCAGTGAGATAACCAACTATGGCTACACCTTC. It encodes CASSFFGSEITNYGYTF.

This sequence joins TRBV28 and TRBJ2-5, with 10 positions matching TRBD2. The CDR3 covers 16 residues. Germline V gene sequence: CDR1 MDHEN, CDR2 SYDVKM. V trimming: 2 bases; J trimming: 5 bases; junction bases outside the gene matches: 8. The CDR3 DNA reads as TGTGCCAGCAGTTTAGGGGTAGCGGGAGGCGAGGAGACCCAGTACTTC. It encodes CASSLGVAGGEETQYF.

The rearrangement uses TRBV28 and TRBJ1-1; no definite D call. The V end lost 5 bases, the J end lost 0 bases, and 7 bases lay between the germline ends. The CDR3 runs 13 residues. Germline V gene data show CDR1 as MDHEN and CDR2 as SYDVKM. CDR3 protein: CASSPPLNTEAFF. The CDR3 DNA reads as TGTGCCAGCAGTCCCCCTTTGAACACTGAAGCTTTCTTT.

This clone was found once. The V call is TRBV29-1, the J call TRBJ1-5; tentative D call: TRBD1 (5 bases). The CDR3 runs 12 residues. Germline CDR1 and CDR2: SQVTM and ANQGSEA. V lost 4 bases, J lost 9 bases, and 13 bases lay in between. This CDR3 reads CSVGGGTGPQHF. CDR3 coding DNA: TGCAGCGTTGGTGGGGGTACCGGGCCCCAGCATTTT.

The chain employs TRBV19 and TRBJ1-5; D is unclear. This CDR3 is 14 amino acids long. Trimming cost V 4 bases and J 4 bases, with 11 bases left between them. The germline gives CDR1 LNHDA, CDR2 SQIVND (reference sequence). The CDR3 loop is CASSSSLTNQPQHF. The CDR3 region has the DNA TGTGCCAGTAGTAGTTCCCTTACAAATCAGCCCCAGCATTTT. Using reference TRBV19 and TRBJ1-5 for the parts outside the CDR3, the full variable domain is DGGITQSPKYLFRKEGQNVTLSCEQNLNHDAMYWYRQDPGQGLRLIYYSQIVNDFQKGDIAEGYSVSREKKESFPLTVTSAQKNPTAFYLCASSSSLTNQPQHFGDGTRLSIL.

The chain joins TRBV5-6 to TRBJ2-7; TRBD1 is a possible D gene (5 bases). This CDR3 region has 14 residues. The germline V gene has CDR1 SGHDT and CDR2 YYEEEE. Deletions cut 0 bases from V and 4 bases from J, with 11 bases between. CDR3 sequence: CASSLDRLGYEQYF. CDR3 nucleotide sequence: TGTGCCAGCAGCTTGGACAGGTTAGGGTACGAGCAGTACTTC.

This clone came up once. The rearrangement joins TRBV6-6 to TRBJ2-5, with D hard to call. The CDR3 contains 11 residues. CDR1 is MNHNY, CDR2 SVGAGI, per germline (reference sequence). Trimming left V 6 bases short and J 5 bases short, with 7 bases between. CDR3 region: CASSKRETQYF. DNA for the CDR3: TGTGCCAGCAGCAAGAGGGAGACCCAGTACTTC.

This chain connects TRBV7-2 to TRBJ2-3, with 11 nucleotides matching TRBD2. Germline CDR1 SGHTA, CDR2 FQGNSA. The CDR3 length is 16 residues. V shed 4 bases and J 3 bases; nucleotides not matched to a gene: 6. CDR3 nucleotides: TGTGCCAGCAGCTCCTTAGCGGGGGGGAGTACAGATACGCAGTATTTT. Protein: CASSSLAGGSTDTQYF.